This TCR beta chain originates from a study of blood T cell repertoires in COVID-19. Original handling: Estimation of nucleated cell counts was performed using reference gene primer amplification. TCRdb's copy holds only in-frame clones and misses some; the assay was immunoSEQ multiplex PCR. That table is the source of V, J and clone size, and D and trimming were worked out from the DNA. The repertoire holds about 400,000 clones, roughly 88% seen once, with roughly 1.4% in the top ten. Germline V CDR1 and CDR2: ENHRY, SYGVKD. Deletions cut 6 bases from V and 3 bases from J, with 8 bases between. This CDR3 comprises 13 residues.

The rearrangement joins TRBV10-3 to TRBJ2-2, with D perhaps matching TRBD1 (5 bases). The origin of this receptor is a woman in her 30s with active or convalescent COVID-19. The sequencing input was peripheral blood. The CDR3: CAISRDYTGELFF. The DNA for the CDR3 is TGTGCCATCAGCAGGGATTACACCGGGGAGCTGTTTTTT.